The clone carrying this T cell receptor (beta chain) has a single count. Its cognate antigen is unknown. Use of 60 Vbeta and 13 Jbeta primers characterized the PCR. TCRdb's table, derived via immunoSEQ multiplex PCR, lists solely in-frame clones and lacks some. The profile shows around 130,000 clones, around 69% of them singletons. These data belong to a study of cytomegalovirus exposure and HLA in healthy donors. Findings and limits, study-wide: The study carried out a later analysis of TCR beta sequences. It associated some 18,000 of them with specific HLA alleles at a false discovery rate of 0.05. A later examination showed that TCR association rates differed by HLA locus, with DRB1 most and HLA-C fewest. In a later analysis, a missense DCLRE1C variant was linked to TCR beta V- and J-gene trimming.

The sequence was obtained from a woman between 40 and 50 years old in good health and CMV-seropositive. The source material was PBMCs.

CDR3 amino acids: CASSLSGHRGAPQPQHF. As DNA, the CDR3 is TGTGCCAGCAGTTTATCTGGCCATCGGGGGGCTCCTCAGCCCCAGCATTTT. The gene calls are TRBV27 and TRBJ1-5; possible D gene TRBD1, 6 bases. CDR1 is MNHEY and CDR2 is SMNVEV in the germline V gene (reference sequence). There are 17 residues in the CDR3. V was trimmed by 0 bases and J by 6 bases, leaving 18 bases between them.